The sequence of this T cell receptor beta chain was determined in a study of blood T cell repertoires in COVID-19. About the study: Acute and convalescent COVID-19 specimens originated in the United States, Italy and Spain.

The CDR3 sequence is 15 residues long. With V trimmed by 0 bases and J by 7 bases, 8 bases remained unmatched. The germline V gene has CDR1 LGHNA and CDR2 YNFKEQ. Per the original data handling: The authors estimated nucleated cell counts from reference gene primer amplification. The table came from immunoSEQ multiplex PCR; TCRdb's copy has only in-frame clones and leaves some out. V and J calls and clone size come straight from that table; D and trimming were deduced from the DNA. Of more than 45,000 clones listed, around 80% are singletons. The chain combines TRBV4-2 with TRBJ1-2; 7 bases match TRBD1. The specimen sequenced was peripheral blood. The sequence came from a man aged 40-49 years with acute or convalescent COVID-19. The CDR3 loop is CASSQEGGQGGGYTF. DNA for the CDR3: TGTGCCAGCAGCCAAGAGGGCGGGCAGGGGGGTGGCTACACCTTC.